Only a few counts were recorded for the clone carrying this T cell receptor (beta chain). Its cognate antigen is unknown. For the second PCR, which ran for about 6 to 11 cycles, a sample-barcoded 5' primer and a J-beta primer mix were used. Each CDR3 protein is one row after TCRdb ran MiXCR on the 5' RACE reads. The sample includes some 1.1 million distinct CDR3 sequences, around two fifths of them seen just once. The data stem from a study of blood T cells in healthy people across ages. CDR1 is SQVTM and CDR2 is ANQGSEA in the germline V gene. The V end lost 4 bases, the J end lost 2 bases, and 11 bases lay between the germline ends. The CDR3 contains 13 residues. Study observations and caveats: The unsorted PBMCs prevented any conclusive comparison of naive versus antigen-experienced cells.

The genes are TRBV29-1 and TRBJ1-2; a possible D gene is TRBD1 (6 bases). The TCR comes from a man younger than 35 in good health. The sequencing input was blood. CDR3 nucleotides: TGCAGCGTTGTCAGGGGAGTGAACTATGGCTACACCTTC. Translation gives CSVVRGVNYGYTF.